This T cell receptor beta chain was documented in a study of blood T cells in healthy people across ages. Study conclusions and caveats: PBMCs left unsorted prevented a conclusive naive versus antigen-experienced comparison. The study found TCR beta diversity correlated strongly with naive T cell percentage.

The donors, aged roughly 6 to 95, were healthy Caucasians from Russia. Drawing of peripheral blood yielded about 10 milliliters from each donor. On this clonotype: Its antigen is unidentified.

Together with a sample-barcoded 5' primer, a J-beta primer mix was included in a second PCR lasting roughly 7 to 11 cycles. One entry per CDR3 protein results from TCRdb running MiXCR on the 5' RACE reads. Counted here are hundreds of thousands of distinct CDR3 sequences, about 45% occurring once; the ten biggest clones make up 20% to 25%. The clonotype originates from a man at least 80 years old in good health. Sequencing was performed on blood.

The CDR3 region has the DNA TGTGCTAGTGGTAACTCGGGACAGGGGAGTTCACCCCTCCACTTT. Translated: CASGNSGQGSSPLHF. The chain combines TRBV12-5 with TRBJ1-6, with 10 bases fitting TRBD1. The germline V gene encodes CDR1 LGHNT and CDR2 FRNRAP. This CDR3 spans 15 amino acids. The J segment lost 9 bases and the V segment lost 5 bases, leaving 7 bases of the junction unmatched. Filled out from reference TRBV12-5 and TRBJ1-6, the complete variable domain reads DARVTQTPRHKVTEMGQEVTMRCQPILGHNTVFWYRQTMMQGLELLAYFRNRAPLDDSGMPKDRFSAEMPDATLATLKIQPSEPRDSAVYFCASGNSGQGSSPLHFGNGTRLTVT.